This TCR beta chain was profiled in a study of CD8+ T cells in alopecia areata. Study-wide results and limits: Many expanded lesional clones persisted in scalp and blood during tofacitinib treatment.

With respect to this clone: Its antigen is unidentified.

Treatment denoted: oral pan-JAK inhibitor, 5-10 mg twice daily. RNA, once extracted, was reverse transcribed into cDNA for use as the sequencing template. The protocol was immunoSEQ multiplex PCR, while the TCRdb copy is restricted to in-frame clones and leaves out a portion. The sample has under 350,000 clones, roughly 64% seen once. This specimen was CD4+ T cells sorted from blood, taken at week 24, from a patient treated with tofacitinib. This TCR derives from a human donor with alopecia areata.

The CDR3 sequence is CASSSTGDRGLFF. The DNA of the CDR3 is TGTGCCAGCAGTTCGACCGGAGACAGGGGGCTGTTTTTT. The chain carries TRBV27 and TRBJ1-4; 9 positions agree with TRBD1. This CDR3 has 13 residues. The trim removed 4 bases at V and 14 bases at J, leaving 8 bases unmatched. CDR1 is MNHEY, CDR2 SMNVEV, per germline (reference sequence).